One and the same sample provided the 3 T cell receptor beta chains below, sequenced in a study of radiation and T cells in renal cell carcinoma. The repertoire was sequenced with immunoSEQ multiplex PCR; TCRdb's copy has only in-frame clones and lacks some. Of 120,000 or so clones in the sample, more than 75% were seen once. Sample time point: blood 2 weeks post-SBRT. Treatment in this sample: 15 Gy SBRT to primary tumor, nephrectomy 4 weeks later. The material sequenced was blood, taken from a patient whose treatment included radiotherapy and nephrectomy. The receptors here all came from a woman between 65 and 79 years old with renal cell carcinoma.

V usage is TRBV6-5 and J usage is TRBJ1-1; D gene uncertain. Trimming left V 0 bases short and J 4 bases short, with 6 bases between. There are 13 residues in the CDR3. Germline CDR1 and CDR2: MNHEY and SVGAGI. The CDR3 DNA reads TGTGCCAGCAGTTACTCGAGCGTCACTGAAGCTTTCTTT. As protein: CASSYSSVTEAFF.

V gene TRBV5-1 combines with J gene TRBJ1-2; D perhaps matches TRBD1 (6 bases). Germline V gene sequence: CDR1 SGHRS, CDR2 YFSETQ. The CDR3 is 16 amino acids. The V and J ends lost 4 bases and 4 bases respectively, with 20 bases between them. This CDR3 is CASSPPTGTTSYGYTF. The CDR3 DNA reads as TGCGCCAGCAGCCCACCGACGGGGACAACCAGCTATGGCTACACCTTC.

The chain uses TRBV6-4 and TRBJ2-3; TRBD2 agrees at 12 bases. The germline V gene has CDR1 MRHNA and CDR2 SNTAGT. Trimming took 6 bases from V and 6 from J; bases not matched to a gene: 7. CDR3 size: 15 residues. CDR3 sequence (DNA): TGTGCCAGCAGCCCCCTAGCGGGGGGGCACGATACGCAGTATTTT. Encoded protein: CASSPLAGGHDTQYF.